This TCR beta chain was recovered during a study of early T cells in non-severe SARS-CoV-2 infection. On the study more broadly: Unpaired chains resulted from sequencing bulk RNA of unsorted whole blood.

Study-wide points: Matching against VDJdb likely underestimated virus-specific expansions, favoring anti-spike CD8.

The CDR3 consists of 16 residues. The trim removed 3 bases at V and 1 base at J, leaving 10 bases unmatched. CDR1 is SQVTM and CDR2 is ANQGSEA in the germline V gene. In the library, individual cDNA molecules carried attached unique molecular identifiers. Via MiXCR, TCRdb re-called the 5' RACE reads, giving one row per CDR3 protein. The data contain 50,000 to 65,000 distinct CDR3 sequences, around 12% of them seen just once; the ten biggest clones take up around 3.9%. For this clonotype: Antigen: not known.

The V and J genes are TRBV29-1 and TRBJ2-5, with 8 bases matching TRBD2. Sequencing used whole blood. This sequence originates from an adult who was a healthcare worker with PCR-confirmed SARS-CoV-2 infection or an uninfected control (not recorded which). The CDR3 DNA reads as TGCAGCGTTGACCCCCGTTTAGCGGGGTCCCAAGAGACCCAGTACTTC. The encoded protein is CSVDPRLAGSQETQYF. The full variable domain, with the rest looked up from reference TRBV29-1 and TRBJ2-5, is SAVISQKPSRDICQRGTSLTIQCQVDSQVTMMFWYRQQPGQSLTLIATANQGSEATYESGFVIDKFPISRPNLTFSTLTVSNMSPEDSSIYLCSVDPRLAGSQETQYFGPGTRLLVL.